This T cell receptor beta chain was observed in a study of blood T cell repertoires in COVID-19. Study in general: The United States, Italy and Spain were the sources of the acute and convalescent COVID-19 samples. The cDNA or gDNA used as material had been derived from T cells, B-cell-depleted T cells, or PBMCs.

As processed by the authors: Estimates of nucleated cell counts were drawn from the amplification of reference gene primers. Data came from immunoSEQ multiplex PCR; TCRdb stores just in-frame clones and leaves some out. Clonal size and the V and J genes are those of that table, whereas D and trimming came from the DNA. Altogether about 220,000 clones are present, around three quarters being singletons, with the ten largest covering 7.2%. The V gene's germline CDR1 is MNHNS and CDR2 SASEGT. V was cut by 4 bases and J by 0 bases, with 13 bases left in between. The CDR3 consists of 17 residues. This receptor was taken from a woman aged 65 to 85 with acute or convalescent COVID-19. This chain connects TRBV6-1 to TRBJ1-6; D is possibly TRBD1 (6 bases). The sequenced sample consisted of peripheral blood. The DNA of the CDR3 is TGTGCCAGCAGTGCAGACAGGCCCAGCTCCTATAATTCACCCCTCCACTTT. This sequence encodes CASSADRPSSYNSPLHF.